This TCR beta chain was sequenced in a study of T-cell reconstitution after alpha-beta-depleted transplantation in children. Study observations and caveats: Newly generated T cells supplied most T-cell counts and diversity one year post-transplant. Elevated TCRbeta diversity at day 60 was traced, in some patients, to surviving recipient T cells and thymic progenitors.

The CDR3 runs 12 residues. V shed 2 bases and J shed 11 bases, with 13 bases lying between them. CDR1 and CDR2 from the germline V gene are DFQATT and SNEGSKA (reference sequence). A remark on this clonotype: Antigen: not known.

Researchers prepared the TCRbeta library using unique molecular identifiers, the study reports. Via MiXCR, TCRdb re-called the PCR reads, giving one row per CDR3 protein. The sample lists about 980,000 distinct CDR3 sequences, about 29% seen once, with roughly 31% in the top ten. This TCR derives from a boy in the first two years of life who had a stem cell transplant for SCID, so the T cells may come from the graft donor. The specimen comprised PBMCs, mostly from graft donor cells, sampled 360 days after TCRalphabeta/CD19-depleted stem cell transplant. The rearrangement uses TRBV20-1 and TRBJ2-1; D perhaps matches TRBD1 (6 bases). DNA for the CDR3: TGCAGTGCTAGACCACAGGGAAACAAGCAGTTCTTC. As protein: CSARPQGNKQFF.